This entry features one TCR beta chain sequence. This sample is drawn from a study of blood T cell repertoires in COVID-19. Study details: Acute and convalescent COVID-19 specimens originated in the United States, Italy and Spain. In each case, the material was cDNA or gDNA derived from T cells, B-cell-depleted T cells, or PBMCs.

The CDR3 totals 13 residues. The J segment lost 7 bases and the V segment lost 5 bases, leaving 4 bases of the junction unmatched. Seattle patients were enrolled during active infection and followed longitudinally. In the original analysis: The assay estimated nucleated cells by amplifying reference gene primers. TCRdb's copy holds only in-frame clones and misses some; the assay was immunoSEQ multiplex PCR. Clone size and V and J calls were adopted from that table, with D and trimming inferred from the DNA. Of 130,000 or so clones in the sample, roughly 80% were seen once. The sequencing input was peripheral blood. This chain uses TRBV12-3 or TRBV12-4 with TRBJ1-2; 10 nucleotides agree with TRBD1. The origin of this receptor is a woman in her seventies with COVID-19, enrolled during active disease. DNA of the CDR3: TGTGCCAGCAGTGCCGACAGGGGGCTTGGCTACACCTTC. Translated, it gives CASSADRGLGYTF.